This is a list of T cell receptor beta chains from one sample in a study of T cells in Graves' hyperthyroidism and ophthalmopathy. One entry per CDR3 protein results from TCRdb running MiXCR on the multiplex PCR reads. Among roughly 500,000 distinct CDR3 sequences listed, 40% to 50% were seen once. Sequencing was performed on peripheral blood or thyroid tissue (not recorded which). These receptors originate from an adult woman with Graves' disease, either hyperthyroidism or ophthalmopathy (not recorded which). CDR3s include the opening cysteine and the closing phenylalanine or tryptophan. D genes are given only for firm matches. The size field is filled for only some rows; it gives once, few, many or a size class.

j_call,v_call,d_call,clone_size,cdr3_nt,cdr3_aa
TRBJ1-2,TRBV2,NA,many,TGTGCCAGCAGGCGCGGGGGCTTGGACTATGGCTACACCTTC,CASRRGGLDYGYTF
TRBJ2-7,TRBV10-3,TRBD2,NA,TGTGCCATCAGCCACAGGGGACTAGCGGAATACGAGCAGTACTTC,CAISHRGLAEYEQYF
TRBJ2-1,TRBV7-9,TRBD2,few,TGTGCCAGCAGCCCGACCGGGACTAGTGGTGGAAATGAGCAGTTCTTC,CASSPTGTSGGNEQFF
TRBJ1-1,TRBV12-3/TRBV12-4,NA,NA,TGTGCCAGCTCATCCCCGGAGGGTTTTGACACTGAAGCTTTCTTT,CASSSPEGFDTEAFF
TRBJ1-2,TRBV5-1,NA,NA,TGCGCCAGCAGCTTGTGGGCCTTGACAGCGAGGGAGACTTATGGCTACACCTTC,CASSLWALTARETYGYTF
TRBJ1-2,TRBV9,TRBD1,NA,TGTGCCAGCAGCGTCCCTGACAGGGGATATGGCTACACCTTC,CASSVPDRGYGYTF
TRBJ1-1,TRBV25-1,NA,NA,TGTGCCACTCCGGACAAGTCTGAAGCTTTCTTT,CATPDKSEAFF
TRBJ1-3,TRBV15,NA,once,TGTGCCACCAGCTTCCAAACAGGGCCTGGAAACACCATATATTTT,CATSFQTGPGNTIYF
TRBJ1-4,TRBV20-1,NA,many,TGCAGTGCTAGAGCCGGGGGGACAACTAATGAAAAACTGTTTTTT,CSARAGGTTNEKLFF
TRBJ1-1,TRBV7-3,TRBD1,NA,TGTGCCAGCAGCCAAGTCCCCGGGACAGGGGGCTTTCGAGGGAAAGTATTT,CASSQVPGTGGFRGKVF
TRBJ1-5,TRBV7-2,TRBD1,many,TGTGCCAGCAGCTTAGCTGGACAGGGTTATCAGCCCCAGCATTTT,CASSLAGQGYQPQHF
TRBJ2-7,TRBV7-4,NA,once,TGTGCCAGCAGCTTAGCGGGATCACTAGGGGCCTACGAGCAGTACTTC,CASSLAGSLGAYEQYF
TRBJ1-2,TRBV5-1,NA,NA,TGCGCCAGCAGCTTGGGAAACGCAGGCCCCTATGGCTACACCTTC,CASSLGNAGPYGYTF
TRBJ2-5,TRBV7-9,NA,NA,TGTGCCAGCAGCTTCGAGGGGAGTGTGATGAGCCAAGAGACCCAGTACTTC,CASSFEGSVMSQETQYF
TRBJ2-7,TRBV20-1,TRBD1,NA,TGCAGCCAACCGGGACAGGGCTGGGACGAGCAGTACTTC,CSQPGQGWDEQYF
TRBJ2-7,TRBV29-1,TRBD2,few,TGCAGCGTTGACTCTAGCGGGAGTGTAGCCTCCTACGAGCAGTACTTC,CSVDSSGSVASYEQYF
TRBJ2-5,TRBV28,NA,NA,TGTGCCACCAAATTGGGGCAGCAAGAGACCCAGTACTTC,CATKLGQQETQYF
TRBJ1-4,TRBV5-4,NA,NA,TGTGCCAGCAGCTCTGGTCGGGGGCTGCCTAATGAAAAACTGTTTTTT,CASSSGRGLPNEKLFF
TRBJ2-2,TRBV7-8,NA,NA,TGTGCCAGCAGCTTGGGGAGAGGGGGATCGAACACCGGGGAGCTGTTTTTT,CASSLGRGGSNTGELFF
TRBJ1-2,TRBV10-3,NA,NA,TGTGCCACAAGGATAGGGGTTGACGGCTACACCTTC,CATRIGVDGYTF
TRBJ1-1,TRBV15,NA,NA,TGTGCCACCCGCAGAGATCGGGGGAGTGAAGCTTTCTTT,CATRRDRGSEAFF
TRBJ1-6,TRBV20-1,NA,many,TGCAGTGCCAAATTTGGGGTTAATTCACCCCTCCACTTT,CSAKFGVNSPLHF
TRBJ2-5,TRBV7-4,TRBD2,NA,TGTGCCAGCACCGAAGGGTGGACTAGCGGGAGCCGGGAGACCCAGTACTTC,CASTEGWTSGSRETQYF
TRBJ1-1,TRBV20-1,NA,NA,TGCAGTGCTAGAGGGGGGGCTCTTTTT,CSARGGALF
TRBJ2-7,TRBV2,NA,many,TGTGCCAGCAGTGAAGAAGGTTCCTACGAGCAGTACTTC,CASSEEGSYEQYF